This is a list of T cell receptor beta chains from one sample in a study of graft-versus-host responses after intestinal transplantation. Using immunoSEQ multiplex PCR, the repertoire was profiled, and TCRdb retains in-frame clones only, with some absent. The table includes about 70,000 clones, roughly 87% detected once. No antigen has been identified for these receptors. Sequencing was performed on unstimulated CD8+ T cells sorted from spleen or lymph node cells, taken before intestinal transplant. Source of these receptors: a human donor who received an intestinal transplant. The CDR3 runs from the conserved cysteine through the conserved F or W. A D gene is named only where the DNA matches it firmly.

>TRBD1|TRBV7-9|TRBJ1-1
CASSLGTGGNTEAFF
TGTGCCAGCAGCTTGGGGACAGGGGGTAACACTGAAGCTTTCTTT
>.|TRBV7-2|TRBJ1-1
CASSLVASRNTEAFF
TGTGCCAGCAGCTTAGTGGCCAGTCGGAACACTGAAGCTTTCTTT
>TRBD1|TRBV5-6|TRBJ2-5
CASSWRQGVSDETQYF
TGTGCCAGCAGCTGGAGACAGGGGGTCTCTGACGAGACCCAGTACTTC
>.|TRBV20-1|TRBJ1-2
CSAPTEYGYTF
TGCAGTGCTCCAACAGAGTATGGCTACACCTTC
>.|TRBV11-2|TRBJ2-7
CASSLGASEQYF
TGTGCCAGCAGCTTAGGAGCGTCCGAGCAGTACTTC
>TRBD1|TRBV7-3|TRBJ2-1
CASSLSTGPNNEQFF
TGTGCCAGCAGCCTTTCGACAGGGCCGAACAATGAGCAGTTCTTC
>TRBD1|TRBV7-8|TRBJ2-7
CASSLGTGNSYEQYF
TGTGCCAGCAGCCTCGGGACAGGCAATTCCTACGAGCAGTACTTC
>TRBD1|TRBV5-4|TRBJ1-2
CATTDRTGVSGYTF
TGTGCCACCACCGATCGAACAGGGGTCTCTGGCTACACCTTC
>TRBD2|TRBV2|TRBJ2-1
CAFRGTSDSNEQFF
TGTGCGTTTCGAGGGACTAGCGACTCCAATGAGCAGTTCTTC
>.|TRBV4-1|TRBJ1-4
CASSQGMGLEKLFF
TGCGCCAGCAGCCAGGGCATGGGACTCGAAAAACTGTTTTTT
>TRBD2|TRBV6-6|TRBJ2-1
CASSYVLAGGYNEQFF
TGTGCCAGCAGTTACGTCCTAGCGGGGGGATACAATGAGCAGTTCTTC
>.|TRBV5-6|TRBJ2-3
CASSGGGLGTDTQYF
TGTGCCAGCAGTGGGGGCGGGTTGGGTACAGATACGCAGTATTTT
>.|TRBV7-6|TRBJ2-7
CASSPRVADYEQYF
TGTGCCAGCAGCCCCCGGGTAGCGGACTACGAGCAGTACTTC
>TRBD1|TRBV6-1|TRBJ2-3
CASSGRQGPDTQYF
TGTGCCAGCAGTGGCCGACAGGGCCCAGATACGCAGTATTTT
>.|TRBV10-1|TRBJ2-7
CASRLLQWVGGYEQYF
TGCGCCAGCAGACTTCTCCAGTGGGTCGGGGGCTACGAGCAGTACTTC